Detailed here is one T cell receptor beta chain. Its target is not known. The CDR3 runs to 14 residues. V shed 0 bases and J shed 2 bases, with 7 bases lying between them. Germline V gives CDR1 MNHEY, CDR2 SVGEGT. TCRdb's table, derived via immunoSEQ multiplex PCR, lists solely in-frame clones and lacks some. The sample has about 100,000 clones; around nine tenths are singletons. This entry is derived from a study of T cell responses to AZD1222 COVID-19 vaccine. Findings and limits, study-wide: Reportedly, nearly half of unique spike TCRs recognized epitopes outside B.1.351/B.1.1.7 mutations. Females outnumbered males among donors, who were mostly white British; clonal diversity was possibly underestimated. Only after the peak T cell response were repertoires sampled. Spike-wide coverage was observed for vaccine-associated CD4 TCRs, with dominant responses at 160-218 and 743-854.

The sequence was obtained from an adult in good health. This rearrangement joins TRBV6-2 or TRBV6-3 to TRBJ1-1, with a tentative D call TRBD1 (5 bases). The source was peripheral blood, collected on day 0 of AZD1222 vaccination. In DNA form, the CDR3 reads TGTGCCAGCAGTTACTCTCGGGACAACACTGAAGCTTTCTTT. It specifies CASSYSRDNTEAFF.